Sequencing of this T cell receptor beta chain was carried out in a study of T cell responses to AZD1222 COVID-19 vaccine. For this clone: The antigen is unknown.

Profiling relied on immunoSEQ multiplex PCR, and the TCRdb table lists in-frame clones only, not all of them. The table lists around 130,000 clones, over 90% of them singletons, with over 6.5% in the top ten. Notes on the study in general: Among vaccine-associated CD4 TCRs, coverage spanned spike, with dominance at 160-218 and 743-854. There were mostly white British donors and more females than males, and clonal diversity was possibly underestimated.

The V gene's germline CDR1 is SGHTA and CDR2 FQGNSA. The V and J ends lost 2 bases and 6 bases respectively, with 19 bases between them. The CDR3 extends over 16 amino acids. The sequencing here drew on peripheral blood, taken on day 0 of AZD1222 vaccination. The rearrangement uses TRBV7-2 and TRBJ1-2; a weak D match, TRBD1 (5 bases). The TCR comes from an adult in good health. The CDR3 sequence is CASSLIEGRVEDGYTF. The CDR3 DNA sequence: TGTGCCAGCAGCTTAATTGAAGGCAGGGTAGAAGATGGCTACACCTTC.